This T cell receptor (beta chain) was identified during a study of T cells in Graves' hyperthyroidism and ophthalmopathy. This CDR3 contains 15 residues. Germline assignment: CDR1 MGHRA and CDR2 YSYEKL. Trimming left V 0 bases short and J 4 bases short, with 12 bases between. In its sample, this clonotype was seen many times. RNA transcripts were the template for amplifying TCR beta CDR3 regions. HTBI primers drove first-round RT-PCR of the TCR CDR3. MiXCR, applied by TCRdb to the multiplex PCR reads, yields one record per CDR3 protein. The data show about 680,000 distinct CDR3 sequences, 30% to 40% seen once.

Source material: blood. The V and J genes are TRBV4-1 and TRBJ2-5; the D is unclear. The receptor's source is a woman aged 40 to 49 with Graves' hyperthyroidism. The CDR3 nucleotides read TGCGCCAGCAGCCAAGATGTAACAGCAGCAGAGACCCAGTACTTC. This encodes CASSQDVTAAETQYF.